This TCR beta chain was observed in a study of cytomegalovirus exposure and HLA in healthy donors. Turning to the study itself: Caucasian-associated ancestry cluster membership applied to around 76% of around 400 genotyped donors.

Study findings and constraints: Owing to their indistinguishability, certain V segments, notably TRBV6-2 and TRBV6-3, were excluded. Altogether, 170 or so TCR beta chains were recorded as cytomegalovirus-associated. The authors later linked a missense DCLRE1C variant to TCR beta V- and J-gene trimming.

Amplification used 60 Vbeta primers and 13 Jbeta primers. Here immunoSEQ multiplex PCR was the method, and the copy in TCRdb shows in-frame clones only, minus some. Seen here are 99,000 or so clones, about three quarters observed once, and the top ten hold 5.8%. This clone was seen once. No antigen is known for it. Trimming cost V 0 bases and J 5 bases; bases outside gene matches: 6. The CDR3 is 15 residues long. In germline, CDR1 is SGHRS, CDR2 YFSETQ. The receptor's source is a man in his sixties in good health and CMV-seropositive. Sequences were obtained from PBMCs. The rearrangement links TRBV5-1 to TRBJ2-7; 9 bases align to TRBD1. CDR3 sequence (DNA): TGCGCCAGCAGCTTGGAACGGGACAGGGTCCACGAGCAGTACTTC. It codes for CASSLERDRVHEQYF.